This T cell receptor beta chain was sequenced in a study of PD-L1 blockade in urothelial cancer. Assay used: immunoSEQ multiplex PCR; TCRdb lists only in-frame clones, some missing. Seen here are 30,000 to 40,000 clones, just over 35% observed once, and the top ten hold 8% to 9%. V dropped 6 bases and J dropped 0 bases, with 9 bases sitting between them. Germline V gene data show CDR1 as LNHDA and CDR2 as SQIVND (reference sequence). The CDR3 runs 14 residues. The clonotype comes from a man aged 55 to 69 with urothelial cancer. This specimen consisted of tumor tissue, obtained before atezolizumab (anti-PD-L1) treatment. The chain combines TRBV19 with TRBJ1-3, with D unclear. CDR3 amino acids: CASSLDISGNTIYF. Here the CDR3 DNA reads TGTGCCAGTAGCCTGGATATCTCTGGAAACACCATATATTTT.